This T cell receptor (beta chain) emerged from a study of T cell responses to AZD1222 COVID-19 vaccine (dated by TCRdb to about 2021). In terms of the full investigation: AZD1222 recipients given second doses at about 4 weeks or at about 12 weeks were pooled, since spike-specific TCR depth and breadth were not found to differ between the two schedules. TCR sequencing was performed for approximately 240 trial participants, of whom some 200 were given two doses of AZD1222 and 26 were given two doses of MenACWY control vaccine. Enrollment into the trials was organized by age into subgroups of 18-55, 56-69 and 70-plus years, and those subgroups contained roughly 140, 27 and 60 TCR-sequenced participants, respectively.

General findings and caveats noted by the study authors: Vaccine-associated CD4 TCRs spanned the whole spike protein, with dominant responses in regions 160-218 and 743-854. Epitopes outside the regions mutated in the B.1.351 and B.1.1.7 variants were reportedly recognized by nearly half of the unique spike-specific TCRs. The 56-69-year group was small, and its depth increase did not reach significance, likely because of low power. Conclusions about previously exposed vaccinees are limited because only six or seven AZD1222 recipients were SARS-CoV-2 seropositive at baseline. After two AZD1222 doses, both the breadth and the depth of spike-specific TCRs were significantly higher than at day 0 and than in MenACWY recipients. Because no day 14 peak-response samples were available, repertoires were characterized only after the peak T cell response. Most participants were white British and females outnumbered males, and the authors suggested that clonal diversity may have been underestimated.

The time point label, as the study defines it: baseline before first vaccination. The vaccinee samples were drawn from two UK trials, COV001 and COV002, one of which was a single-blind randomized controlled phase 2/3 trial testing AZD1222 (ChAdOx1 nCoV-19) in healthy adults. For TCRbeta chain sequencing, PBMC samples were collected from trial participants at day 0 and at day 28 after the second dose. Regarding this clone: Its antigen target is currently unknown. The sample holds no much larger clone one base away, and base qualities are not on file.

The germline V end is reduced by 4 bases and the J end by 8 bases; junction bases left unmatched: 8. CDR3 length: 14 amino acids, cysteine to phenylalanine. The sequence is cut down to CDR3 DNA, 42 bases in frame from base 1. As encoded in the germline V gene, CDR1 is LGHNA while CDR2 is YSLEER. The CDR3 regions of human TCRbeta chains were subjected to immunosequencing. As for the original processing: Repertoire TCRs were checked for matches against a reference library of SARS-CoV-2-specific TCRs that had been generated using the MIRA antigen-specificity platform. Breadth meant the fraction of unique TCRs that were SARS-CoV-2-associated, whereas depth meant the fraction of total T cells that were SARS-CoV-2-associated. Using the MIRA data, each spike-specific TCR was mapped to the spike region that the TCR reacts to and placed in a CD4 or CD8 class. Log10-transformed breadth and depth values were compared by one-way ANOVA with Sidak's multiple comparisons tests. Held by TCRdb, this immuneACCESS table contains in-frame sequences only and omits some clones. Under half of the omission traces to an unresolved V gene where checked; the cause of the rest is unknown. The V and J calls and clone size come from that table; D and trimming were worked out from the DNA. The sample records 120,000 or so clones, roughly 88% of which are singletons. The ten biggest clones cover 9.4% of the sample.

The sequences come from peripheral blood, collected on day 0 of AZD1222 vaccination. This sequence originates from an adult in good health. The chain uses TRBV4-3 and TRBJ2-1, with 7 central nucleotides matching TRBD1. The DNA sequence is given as TGCGCCAGCAGCCTTGGACAGGATCGTGATGAGCAGTTCTTC. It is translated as CASSLGQDRDEQFF.